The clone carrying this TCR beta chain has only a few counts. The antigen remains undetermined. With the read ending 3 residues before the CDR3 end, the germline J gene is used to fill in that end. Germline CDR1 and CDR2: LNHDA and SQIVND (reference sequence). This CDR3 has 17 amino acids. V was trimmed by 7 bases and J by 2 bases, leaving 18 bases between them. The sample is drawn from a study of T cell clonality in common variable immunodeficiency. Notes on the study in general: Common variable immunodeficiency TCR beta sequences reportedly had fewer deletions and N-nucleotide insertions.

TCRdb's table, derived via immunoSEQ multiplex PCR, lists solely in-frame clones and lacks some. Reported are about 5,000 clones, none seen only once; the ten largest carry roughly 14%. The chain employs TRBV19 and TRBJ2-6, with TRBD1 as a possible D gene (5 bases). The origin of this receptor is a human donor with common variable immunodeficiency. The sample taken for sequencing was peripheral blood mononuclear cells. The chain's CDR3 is CASKSQGGEAGANVLTF. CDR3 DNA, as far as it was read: TGTGCCAGTAAATCGCAGGGTGGAGAAGCTGGGGCCAACGTC.